This T cell receptor beta chain is from a study of CD8 T cells in ankylosing spondylitis. General study results and limits: Blood of patients with ankylosing spondylitis appeared to be characterized by a TCR beta motif of eight highly homologous variants. Reportedly, matched ankylosing spondylitis synovial fluid was significantly enriched for disease-linked clones. Reactive arthritis synovial fluid and blood were previously reported to contain some motif variants. CD8+ cells made up the disease-linked clones, which were relatively rare in peripheral blood.

CDR1 SGHRS and CDR2 YFSETQ come from the germline V gene. Between the trimmed V and J ends, which lost 7 bases and 1 base, there was a span of 16 bases. The CDR3 length is 15 residues. TCRdb re-called the 5' RACE reads through MiXCR, storing one row per CDR3 protein. The sample has 700,000 or so distinct CDR3 sequences, under 20% seen once; the top ten hold 15% to 20%. Concerning this clonotype itself: No antigen is known for it.

This TCR derives from a male donor with ankylosing spondylitis. The chain joins TRBV5-1 to TRBJ2-3, with D perhaps TRBD1 (5 bases). The sequenced sample consisted of blood, either unsorted or a sorted T cell fraction (not recorded which). The CDR3 coding sequence is TGCGCCAGCGCCGCAGGGATTTCGGGCACAGATACGCAGTATTTT. Translated, it gives CASAAGISGTDTQYF.